A single sample gave rise to the 20 T cell receptor beta chains below, sequenced in a study of blood T cell repertoires in COVID-19. Libraries were prepared by immunoSEQ multiplex PCR; TCRdb keeps only in-frame clonotypes and omits some of them. The sample has 50,000 to 75,000 clones, about 78% seen once. The sample comprised peripheral blood. These receptors came from a man older than 75 with active or convalescent COVID-19.

This clone was detected only once. The chain carries TRBV29-1 and TRBJ1-6, with D maybe TRBD1 (6 bases). The germline CDR1 and CDR2 sequences are SQVTM and ANQGSEA. The CDR3 extends over 14 amino acids. Trimming left V 1 base short and J 8 bases short, with 12 bases between. CDR3 nucleotide sequence: TGCAGCGTTGAAGTGGCAGGGGTGGATTCACCCCTCCACTTT. Amino acid sequence: CSVEVAGVDSPLHF.

In its sample, this clone was seen a few times. The chain uses TRBV5-6 and TRBJ2-7, with D possibly matching TRBD1 (6 bases). The V end lost 4 bases, the J end lost 3 bases, and 14 bases lay between the germline ends. The CDR3 consists of 14 residues. Per the germline V gene, CDR1 is SGHDT and CDR2 is YYEEEE. In DNA, the CDR3 is TGTGCCAGCAGCGATTATGACAGGAGCTACGAGCAGTACTTC. This encodes CASSDYDRSYEQYF.

This clone was seen more than once but under ten times. The chain uses TRBV12-3 or TRBV12-4 and TRBJ1-1; D ambiguous. The CDR3 contains 11 residues. The ends were cut back, 5 bases at V and 10 bases at J, with 11 bases in the middle. The DNA for the CDR3 is TGTGCCAGCAGTGCCGTTGGGAGAGCTTTCTTT. Translated, it gives CASSAVGRAFF.

The V call is TRBV6-5, the J call TRBJ2-2; 10 bases map to TRBD1. V was clipped by 7 bases and J by 3 bases; unmatched bases: 2. Germline lookup yields CDR1 MNHEY and CDR2 SVGAGI. This CDR3 has 14 amino acids. CDR3 residues: CASIGTGDTGELFF. CDR3 coding DNA: TGTGCCAGCATCGGGACAGGGGACACCGGGGAGCTGTTTTTT.

The rearrangement joins TRBV18 to TRBJ2-5, with TRBD1 matching 7 bases. Per germline, CDR1 KGHSH and CDR2 LQKENI. Unmatched junction bases numbered 3, after V lost 4 bases and J lost 4 bases. CDR3 size: 13 residues. The CDR3 here is CASSLGQRETQYF. The CDR3 nucleotides read TGTGCCAGCTCACTGGGACAGAGAGAGACCCAGTACTTC.

V gene TRBV12-5 combines with J gene TRBJ2-1; perhaps TRBD1 as D (6 bases). Germline CDR1 reads LGHNT; CDR2 reads FRNRAP. V was clipped by 6 bases and J by 5 bases, with 20 bases between them. This CDR3 is built from 16 residues. The CDR3 coding sequence is TGTGCTAGTGGGCCCCCGGGACAATCAACAAACAATGAGCAGTTCTTC. The encoded protein is CASGPPGQSTNNEQFF.

The chain employs TRBV28 and TRBJ2-4; 8 nucleotides line up with TRBD1. Per germline, CDR1 MDHEN and CDR2 SYDVKM. The CDR3 runs 13 residues. J was trimmed by 9 bases and V by 6 bases; bases with no gene match: 7. Written as DNA, the CDR3 is TGTGCCAGCAGAGGCGGACAGGGTTCCATTCAGTACTTC. This codes for CASRGGQGSIQYF.

This CDR3 is CASSITGQGAPSYF. The CDR3 DNA is TGTGCCAGCAGTATCACGGGACAGGGGGCGCCGTCTTACTTC. This sequence joins TRBV6-2 or TRBV6-3 and TRBJ2-5; 12 bases align to TRBD1. Trimming took 5 bases from V and 14 from J; bases not matched to a gene: 12. CDR1 and CDR2 (germline): MNHEY, SVGEGT. The CDR3 loop spans 14 amino acids.

In its sample, this clone was seen many times. The chain carries TRBV3-1 (or the pseudogene TRBV3-2) and TRBJ1-2; TRBD1 might be the D (6 bases). The CDR3 loop spans 16 amino acids. V dropped 1 base and J dropped 7 bases, with 19 bases sitting between them. Per germline, CDR1 LGHDT and CDR2 YNNKEL (reference sequence). The CDR3 DNA follows: TGTGCCAGCAGCCAAGGGCCGGCGGGGGCGGGAGGTGGCTACACCTTC. As protein: CASSQGPAGAGGGYTF.

The V gene is TRBV4-1, the J gene TRBJ2-3; 14 bases are a match to TRBD2. The CDR3 is 16 amino acids. CDR1 MGHRA and CDR2 YSYEKL come from the germline V gene. V was pared by 4 bases and J by 5 bases, with 5 bases of the junction left unmatched. The CDR3 sequence is CASSPRLAGGLDTQYF. The DNA of the CDR3 is TGCGCCAGCAGCCCAAGACTAGCGGGGGGGCTAGATACGCAGTATTTT.

In its sample, this clone was seen a few times. The gene calls are TRBV7-8 and TRBJ2-7, with 10 positions matching TRBD2. The CDR3 covers 16 residues. Unmatched junction bases numbered 12, after V lost 7 bases and J lost 3 bases. CDR1 is SGHVS and CDR2 is FQNEAQ in the germline V gene. The CDR3, as DNA: TGTGCCAGCACCGAAATGGGGGCTAGCGGGGGCTACGAGCAGTACTTC. This translates into CASTEMGASGGYEQYF.

This clone appeared a single time. The chain combines TRBV12-3 or TRBV12-4 with TRBJ2-3, with D unclear. Trimming pared 4 bases from V and 7 bases from J, leaving 6 bases between. The CDR3 consists of 11 residues. The CDR3 DNA reads TGTGCCAGCAGTTCGTCCTATACGCAGTATTTT. Its translation: CASSSSYTQYF.

The gene calls are TRBV5-1 and TRBJ1-2; TRBD1 matches at 8 bases. This CDR3 region has 12 residues. After removal of 4 bases from V and 7 bases from J, the junction contained 3 bases not matched to a gene. From germline, CDR1 is SGHRS and CDR2 YFSETQ. CDR3 nucleotide sequence: TGCGCCAGCAGCGAAGACAGGGGTGGCTACACCTTC. It codes for CASSEDRGGYTF. Looking up the rest from reference TRBV5-1 and TRBJ1-2 gives the full variable domain: KAGVTQTPRYLIKTRGQQVTLSCSPISGHRSVSWYQQTPGQGLQFLFEYFSETQRNKGNFPGRFSGRQFSNSRSEMNVSTLELGDSALYLCASSEDRGGYTFGSGTRLTVV.

The chain uses TRBV20-1 and TRBJ2-7; D is undetermined. CDR3 length: 11 amino acids. Between the trimmed V and J ends, which lost 1 base and 6 bases, there was a span of 7 bases. CDR1 is DFQATT and CDR2 is SNEGSKA in the germline V gene (reference sequence). CDR3 bases: TGCAGTGCTAGAGTAGTATCCGAGCAGTACTTC. Its translation is CSARVVSEQYF.

This clone has a handful of counts. The chain carries TRBV6-5 and TRBJ2-7; D is possibly TRBD1 (6 bases). Deletions cut 0 bases from V and 7 bases from J, with 7 bases between. CDR1 and CDR2 (germline): MNHEY, SVGAGI. This CDR3 comprises 12 residues. The CDR3 is CASSYSGQEQYF. The CDR3 DNA reads TGTGCCAGCAGTTACTCAGGACAGGAGCAGTACTTC.

The gene calls are TRBV6-5 and TRBJ1-5; D is undetermined. CDR3 length: 12 amino acids. Germline CDR1 is MNHEY and CDR2 is SVGAGI. V lost 6 bases and J lost 3, with 6 bases in between. The CDR3 nucleotides are TGTGCCAGCAGCACAGACAATCAGCCCCAGCATTTT. It translates to CASSTDNQPQHF.

The chain employs TRBV4-1 and TRBJ2-1; 11 bases map to TRBD2. The CDR3 is 19 amino acids. Trimming at V came to 0 bases and at J to 4 bases, leaving 11 bases not matched to a gene. Germline V gives CDR1 MGHRA, CDR2 YSYEKL. CDR3 bases: TGCGCCAGCAGCCAAGATAGGGCTAGCGGGGGGAATTATTACAATGAGCAGTTCTTC. Its protein is CASSQDRASGGNYYNEQFF.

Concerning this clone itself: Different DNA sequences within this sample yield the same CDR3. The genes are TRBV18 and TRBJ2-3, with D possibly TRBD1 on 5 matching bases. This CDR3 has 14 residues. In germline, CDR1 is KGHSH, CDR2 LQKENI. Trimming removed 0 bases at V and 1 base at J, with 5 bases between. CDR3 DNA sequence: TGTGCCAGCTCACCACCAGGGGGCACAGATACGCAGTATTTT. It yields the protein CASSPPGGTDTQYF. Complete variable domain (other parts from reference TRBV18 and TRBJ2-3): NAGVMQNPRHLVRRRGQEARLRCSPMKGHSHVYWYRQLPEEGLKFMVYLQKENIIDESGMPKERFSAEFPKEGPSILRIQQVVRGDSAAYFCASSPPGGTDTQYFGPGTRLTVL.

This clone was seen once. CDR3 DNA sequence: TGTGCCAGCAGGTCGGGAGCGGGCTACGAGCAGTACTTC. It is translated as CASRSGAGYEQYF. The chain couples TRBV28 to TRBJ2-7; TRBD2 might be the D (6 bases). There are 13 residues in the CDR3. The V and J ends lost 6 bases and 3 bases respectively, with 12 bases between them. Looked up from germline, CDR1 is MDHEN and CDR2 is SYDVKM.

The chain has TRBV5-6 and TRBJ2-7, with D possibly TRBD2 on 6 matching bases. V was pared by 4 bases and J by 1 base, with 21 bases between. Germline V CDR1 and CDR2: SGHDT, YYEEEE. The CDR3 consists of 17 residues. The CDR3 loop reads CASSPLLADPVSYEQYF. The CDR3 DNA follows: TGTGCCAGCAGCCCCCTTTTAGCGGACCCGGTATCCTACGAGCAGTACTTC.